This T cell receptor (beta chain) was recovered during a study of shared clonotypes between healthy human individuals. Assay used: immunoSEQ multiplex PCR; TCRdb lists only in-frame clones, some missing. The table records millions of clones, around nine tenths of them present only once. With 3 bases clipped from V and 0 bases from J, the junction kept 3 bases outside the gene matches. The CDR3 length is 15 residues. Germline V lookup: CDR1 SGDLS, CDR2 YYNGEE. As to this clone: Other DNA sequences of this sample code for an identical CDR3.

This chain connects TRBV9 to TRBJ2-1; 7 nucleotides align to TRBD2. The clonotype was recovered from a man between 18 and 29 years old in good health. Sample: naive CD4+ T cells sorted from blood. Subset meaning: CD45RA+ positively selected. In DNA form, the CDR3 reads TGTGCCAGCAGCGCAAGCGGGAACTCCTACAATGAGCAGTTCTTC. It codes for CASSASGNSYNEQFF.